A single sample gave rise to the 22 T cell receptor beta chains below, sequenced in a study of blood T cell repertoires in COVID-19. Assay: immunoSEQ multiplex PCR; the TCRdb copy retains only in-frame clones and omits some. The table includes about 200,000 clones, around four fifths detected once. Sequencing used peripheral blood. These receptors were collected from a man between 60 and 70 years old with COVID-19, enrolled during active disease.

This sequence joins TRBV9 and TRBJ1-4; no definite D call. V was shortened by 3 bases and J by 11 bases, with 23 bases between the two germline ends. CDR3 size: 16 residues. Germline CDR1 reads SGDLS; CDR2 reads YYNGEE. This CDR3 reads CASSEGVRGFGKKLFF. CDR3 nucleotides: TGTGCCAGCAGCGAGGGAGTGAGAGGGTTTGGAAAGAAACTGTTTTTT. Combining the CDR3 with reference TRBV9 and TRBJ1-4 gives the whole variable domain DSGVTQTPKHLITATGQRVTLRCSPRSGDLSVYWYQQSLDQGLQFLIQYYNGEERAKGNILERFSAQQFPDLHSELNLSSLELGDSALYFCASSEGVRGFGKKLFFGSGTQLSVL.

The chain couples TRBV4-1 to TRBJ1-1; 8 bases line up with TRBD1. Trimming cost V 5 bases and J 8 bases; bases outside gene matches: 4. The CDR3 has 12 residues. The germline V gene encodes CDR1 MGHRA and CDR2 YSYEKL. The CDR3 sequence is CASSWTGTEAFF. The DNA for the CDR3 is TGCGCCAGCAGCTGGACAGGGACCGAAGCTTTCTTT.

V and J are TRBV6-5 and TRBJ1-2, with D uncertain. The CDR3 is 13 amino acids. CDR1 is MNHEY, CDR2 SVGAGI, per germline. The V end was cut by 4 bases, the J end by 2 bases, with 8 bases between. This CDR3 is CASSSGLNYGYTF. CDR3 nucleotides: TGTGCCAGCAGTTCCGGGTTAAACTATGGCTACACCTTC.

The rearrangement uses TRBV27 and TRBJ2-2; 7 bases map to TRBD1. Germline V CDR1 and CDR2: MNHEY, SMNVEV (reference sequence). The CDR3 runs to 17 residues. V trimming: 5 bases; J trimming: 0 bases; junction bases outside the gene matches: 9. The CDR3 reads CASSPSWDSANTGELFF. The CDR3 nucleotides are TGTGCCAGCAGTCCTAGTTGGGACAGTGCGAACACCGGGGAGCTGTTTTTT.

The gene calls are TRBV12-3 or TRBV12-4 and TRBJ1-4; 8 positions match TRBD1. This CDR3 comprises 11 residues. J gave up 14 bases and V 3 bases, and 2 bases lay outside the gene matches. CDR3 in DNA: TGTGCCAGCAGTTTGGACAGGGCCCTGTTTTTT. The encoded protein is CASSLDRALFF.

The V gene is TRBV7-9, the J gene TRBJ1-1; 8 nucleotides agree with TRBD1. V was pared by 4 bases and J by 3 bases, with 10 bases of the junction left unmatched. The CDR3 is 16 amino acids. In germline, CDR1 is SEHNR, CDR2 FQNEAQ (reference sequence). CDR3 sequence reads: CASSYEQGVGDTEAFF. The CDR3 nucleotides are TGTGCCAGCAGCTATGAACAGGGGGTTGGGGACACTGAAGCTTTCTTT.

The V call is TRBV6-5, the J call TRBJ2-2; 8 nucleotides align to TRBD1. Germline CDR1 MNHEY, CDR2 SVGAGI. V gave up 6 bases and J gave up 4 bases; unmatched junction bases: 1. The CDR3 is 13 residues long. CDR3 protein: CASRDRATGELFF. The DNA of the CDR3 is TGTGCCAGCAGGGACAGGGCCACCGGGGAGCTGTTTTTT.

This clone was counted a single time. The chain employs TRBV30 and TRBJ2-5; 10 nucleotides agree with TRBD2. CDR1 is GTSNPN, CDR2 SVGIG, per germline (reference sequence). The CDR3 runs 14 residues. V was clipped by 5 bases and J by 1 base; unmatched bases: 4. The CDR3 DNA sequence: TGTGCCTGGGCCGGACTAGCGGTCCAAGAGACCCAGTACTTC. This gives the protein CAWAGLAVQETQYF.

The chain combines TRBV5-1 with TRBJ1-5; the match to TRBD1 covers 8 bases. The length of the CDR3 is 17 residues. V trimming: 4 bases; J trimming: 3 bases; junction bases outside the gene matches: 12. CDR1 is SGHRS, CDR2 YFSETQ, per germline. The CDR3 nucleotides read TGCGCCAGCAGCACGAAGGACAGGGCCGATCCCAATCAGCCCCAGCATTTT. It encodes CASSTKDRADPNQPQHF.

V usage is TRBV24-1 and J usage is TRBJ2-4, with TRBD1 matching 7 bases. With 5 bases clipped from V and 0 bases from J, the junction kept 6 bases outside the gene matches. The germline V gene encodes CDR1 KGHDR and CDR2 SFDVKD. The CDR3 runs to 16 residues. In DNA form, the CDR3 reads TGTGCCACCAGTGGGGACAGCGCAGAAGCCAAAAACATTCAGTACTTC. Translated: CATSGDSAEAKNIQYF.

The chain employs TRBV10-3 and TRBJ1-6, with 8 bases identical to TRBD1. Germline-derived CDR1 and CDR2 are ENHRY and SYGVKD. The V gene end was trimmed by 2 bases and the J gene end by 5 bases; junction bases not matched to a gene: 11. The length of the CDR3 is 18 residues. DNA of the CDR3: TGTGCCATCAGTGAGAGGCAGGGGGCCGAGAATCATAATTCACCCCTCCACTTT. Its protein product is CAISERQGAENHNSPLHF.

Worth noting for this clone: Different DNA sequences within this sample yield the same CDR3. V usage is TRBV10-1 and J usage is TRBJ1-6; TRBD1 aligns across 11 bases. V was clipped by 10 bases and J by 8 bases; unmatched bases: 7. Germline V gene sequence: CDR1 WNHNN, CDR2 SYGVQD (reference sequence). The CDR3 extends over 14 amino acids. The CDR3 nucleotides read TGCGCCACGTCCCGGACAGGGGGCGATTCACCCCTCCACTTT. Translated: CATSRTGGDSPLHF.

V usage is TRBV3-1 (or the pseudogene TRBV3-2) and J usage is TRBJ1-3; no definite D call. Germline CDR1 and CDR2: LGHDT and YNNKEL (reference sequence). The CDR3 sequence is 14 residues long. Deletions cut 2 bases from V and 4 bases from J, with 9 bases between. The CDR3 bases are TGTGCCAGCAGCCAAATCCCGGGAGGAAACACCATATATTTT. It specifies CASSQIPGGNTIYF.

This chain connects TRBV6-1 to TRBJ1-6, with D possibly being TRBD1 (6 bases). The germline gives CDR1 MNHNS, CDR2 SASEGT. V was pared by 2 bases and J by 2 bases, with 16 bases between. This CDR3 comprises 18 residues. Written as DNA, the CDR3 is TGTGCCAGCAGTGAACGTACAGGGAGGGAAACCTATAATTCACCCCTCCACTTT. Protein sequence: CASSERTGRETYNSPLHF.

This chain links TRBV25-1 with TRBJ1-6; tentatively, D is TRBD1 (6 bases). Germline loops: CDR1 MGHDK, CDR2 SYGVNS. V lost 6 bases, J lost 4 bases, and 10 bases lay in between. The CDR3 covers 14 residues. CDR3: CASSGTPYNSPLHF. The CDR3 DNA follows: TGTGCCAGCAGCGGGACACCTTATAATTCACCCCTCCACTTT.

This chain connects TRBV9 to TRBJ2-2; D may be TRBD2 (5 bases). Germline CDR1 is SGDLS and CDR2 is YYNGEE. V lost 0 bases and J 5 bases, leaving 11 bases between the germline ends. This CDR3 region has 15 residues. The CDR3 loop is CASSVGGAGTGELFF. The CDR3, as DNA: TGTGCCAGCAGCGTAGGGGGAGCCGGAACCGGGGAGCTGTTTTTT.

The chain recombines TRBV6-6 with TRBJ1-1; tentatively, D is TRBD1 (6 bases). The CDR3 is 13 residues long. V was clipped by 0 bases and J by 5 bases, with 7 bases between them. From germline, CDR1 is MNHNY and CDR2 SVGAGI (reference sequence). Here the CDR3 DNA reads TGTGCCAGCAGTTACTCGAGGGGGACTGAAGCTTTCTTT. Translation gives CASSYSRGTEAFF.

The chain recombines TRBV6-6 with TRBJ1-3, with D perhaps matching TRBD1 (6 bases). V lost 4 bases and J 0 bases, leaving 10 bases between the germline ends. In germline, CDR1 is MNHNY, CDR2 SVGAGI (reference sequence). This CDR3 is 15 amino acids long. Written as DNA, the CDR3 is TGTGCCAGCAGTTCAGGGGTCTTCTCTGGAAACACCATATATTTT. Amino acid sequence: CASSSGVFSGNTIYF.

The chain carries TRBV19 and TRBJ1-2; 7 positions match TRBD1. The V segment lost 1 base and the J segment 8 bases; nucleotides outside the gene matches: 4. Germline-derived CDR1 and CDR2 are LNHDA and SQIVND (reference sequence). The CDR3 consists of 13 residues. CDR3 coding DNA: TGTGCCAGTAGTATAGTGACAGGGACCGGCTACACCTTC. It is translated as CASSIVTGTGYTF.

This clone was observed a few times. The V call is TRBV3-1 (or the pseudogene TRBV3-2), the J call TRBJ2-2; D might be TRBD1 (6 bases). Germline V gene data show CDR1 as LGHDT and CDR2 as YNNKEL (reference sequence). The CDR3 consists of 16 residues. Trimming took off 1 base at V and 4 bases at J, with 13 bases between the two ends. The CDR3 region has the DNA TGTGCCAGCAGCCAAGGCAGGGGATCGGGCACCGGGGAGCTGTTTTTT. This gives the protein CASSQGRGSGTGELFF.

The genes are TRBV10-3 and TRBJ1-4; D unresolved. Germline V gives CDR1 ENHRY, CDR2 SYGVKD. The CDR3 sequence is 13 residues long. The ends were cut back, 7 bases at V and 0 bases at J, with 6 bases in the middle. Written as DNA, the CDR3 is TGTGCCATCAACAGTGCAACTAATGAAAAACTGTTTTTT. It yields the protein CAINSATNEKLFF.

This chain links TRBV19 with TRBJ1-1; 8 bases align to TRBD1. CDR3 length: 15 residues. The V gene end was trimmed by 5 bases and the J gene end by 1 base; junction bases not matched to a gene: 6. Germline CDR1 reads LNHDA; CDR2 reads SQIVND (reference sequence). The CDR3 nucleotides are TGTGCCAGTAGTGCGGGACAGGCAACGAACACTGAAGCTTTCTTT. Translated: CASSAGQATNTEAFF.